These 21 T cell receptor beta chains were sequenced from one sample in a study of blood T cells in healthy people across ages. The use of a sample-barcoded 5' primer and a J-beta primer mix characterized a second PCR of roughly 6 to 11 cycles. TCRdb analysed the 5' RACE reads with MiXCR anew, one entry per CDR3 protein. Of about 1.4 million distinct CDR3 sequences listed, roughly 59% are singletons. Sequencing input: blood. These receptors all stem from a man between 18 and 35 years old in good health.

This clonotype was seen a handful of times. The gene calls are TRBV29-1 and TRBJ2-1, with 11 nucleotides matching TRBD2. The CDR3 spans 17 residues. Germline CDR1 is SQVTM and CDR2 is ANQGSEA. Trimming cost V 3 bases and J 0 bases; bases outside gene matches: 7. For the CDR3, the DNA is TGCAGCGTTGAGGAACTAGCGGGAGTCTCCTCCTACAATGAGCAGTTCTTC. It codes for CSVEELAGVSSYNEQFF.

The chain combines TRBV13 with TRBJ2-2; 9 nucleotides match TRBD2. In germline, CDR1 is PRHDT, CDR2 FYEKMQ (reference sequence). CDR3 length equals 17 residues. V trimming: 4 bases; J trimming: 1 base; junction bases outside the gene matches: 7. The CDR3 reads CASSSEAGGWNTGELFF. The CDR3 DNA reads TGTGCCAGCAGCTCTGAAGCGGGGGGCTGGAACACCGGGGAGCTGTTTTTT.

Turning to this clonotype: The junction and the germline gene differ at one end; a read error may be behind it. This chain joins TRBV20-1 and TRBJ2-3; the match to TRBD1 covers 7 bases. Germline V gives CDR1 DFQATT, CDR2 SNEGSKA (reference sequence). CDR3 length equals 14 residues. CDR3 amino acids: CGARRQGATDTQYF. In DNA form, the CDR3 reads TGCGGTGCTAGGCGACAGGGAGCTACAGATACGCAGTATTTT.

CDR3 loop: CASSKDRALSNEQFF. The DNA for the CDR3 is TGTGCCAGCAGCAAAGACAGGGCCCTTTCCAATGAGCAGTTCTTC. V gene TRBV7-2 combines with J gene TRBJ2-1; 7 bases are shared with TRBD1. The V and J ends lost 5 bases and 6 bases, in that order; junction bases with no gene match: 10. This CDR3 contains 15 residues. The germline V gene has CDR1 SGHTA and CDR2 FQGNSA.

The genes are TRBV4-1 and TRBJ2-1, with D perhaps matching TRBD1 or TRBD2 (5 bases each). Germline assignment: CDR1 MGHRA and CDR2 YSYEKL. V shed 0 bases and J shed 8 bases, with 23 bases lying between them. The CDR3 is 18 amino acids. The CDR3 coding sequence is TGCGCCAGCAGCCAAGATCCCAGTCTAAACCATGGGGGTGATGAGCAGTTCTTC. Amino acid sequence: CASSQDPSLNHGGDEQFF.

The J gene is TRBJ2-3, the V gene TRBV10-3; possibly TRBD1 for D (6 bases). The CDR3 has 14 amino acids. V lost 0 bases, J lost 6 bases, and 10 bases lay in between. CDR1 is ENHRY, CDR2 SYGVKD, per germline. The CDR3 DNA follows: TGTGCCATCAGTGAGTCTCGGCAGGGGGATACGCAGTATTTT. It encodes CAISESRQGDTQYF.

V gene TRBV12-5 combines with J gene TRBJ2-7; D might be TRBD1 (6 bases). The V gene's germline CDR1 is LGHNT and CDR2 FRNRAP. V was trimmed by 1 base and J by 3 bases, leaving 10 bases between them. The CDR3 extends over 14 amino acids. This CDR3 is CASGLGNRVYEQYF. CDR3 nucleotides: TGTGCTAGTGGTTTGGGAAACAGGGTCTACGAGCAGTACTTC. Supplemented by reference TRBV12-5 and TRBJ2-7, the full variable domain reads DARVTQTPRHKVTEMGQEVTMRCQPILGHNTVFWYRQTMMQGLELLAYFRNRAPLDDSGMPKDRFSAEMPDATLATLKIQPSEPRDSAVYFCASGLGNRVYEQYFGPGTRLTVT.

The chain employs TRBV9 and TRBJ2-5; D uncertain. CDR1 and CDR2 from the germline V gene are SGDLS and YYNGEE. V lost 0 bases and J 8 bases, leaving 11 bases between the germline ends. This CDR3 has 13 residues. The CDR3 nucleotides are TGTGCCAGCAGCGTAGATGGCTTGGGAACCCAGTACTTC. As protein: CASSVDGLGTQYF.

The sample holds a few counts of this clonotype. This chain uses TRBV5-1 with TRBJ2-7; 10 bases match TRBD2. Trimming removed 2 bases from V and 4 bases from J; junction bases left unmatched: 9. The CDR3 contains 16 residues. Germline assignment: CDR1 SGHRS and CDR2 YFSETQ. The CDR3 nucleotides read TGCGCCAGCAGCTTAGGTGCAGGACTAGCGGCATACGAGCAGTACTTC. It codes for CASSLGAGLAAYEQYF.

This clonotype showed up just a few times. This rearrangement joins TRBV27 to TRBJ1-6; no clear D gene. V lost 0 bases and J 10 bases, leaving 10 bases between the germline ends. CDR3 length: 14 amino acids. Germline V gives CDR1 MNHEY, CDR2 SMNVEV (reference sequence). CDR3 sequence reads: CASSLSGRRSPLHF. In DNA form, the CDR3 reads TGTGCCAGCAGTTTATCAGGAAGAAGATCACCCCTCCACTTT.

This clonotype was detected a few times. This chain connects TRBV25-1 to TRBJ2-7; D ambiguous. V was clipped by 1 base and J by 3 bases, with 7 bases between them. The CDR3 has 13 residues. Germline V lookup: CDR1 MGHDK, CDR2 SYGVNS. CDR3: CASSESFGYEQYF. DNA of the CDR3: TGTGCCAGCAGTGAATCATTTGGCTACGAGCAGTACTTC.

In its sample, this clonotype was seen a few times. The gene calls are TRBV28 and TRBJ2-7; D unresolved. V gave up 3 bases and J gave up 6 bases, with 6 bases separating them. CDR3 length equals 11 residues. CDR1 is MDHEN and CDR2 is SYDVKM in the germline V gene. The CDR3 nucleotides read TGTGCCAGCAGTTTTGAAGGCGAGCAGTACTTC. This codes for CASSFEGEQYF.

In this sample, this clonotype turned up once. V usage is TRBV14 and J usage is TRBJ2-7; possibly TRBD1 for D (6 bases). With 1 base removed from V and 2 bases from J, the gap between germline ends came to 15 bases. Germline CDR1 is SGHDN and CDR2 is FVKESK. The CDR3 spans 16 residues. The CDR3: CASSQVGLGGTYEQYF. Here the CDR3 DNA reads TGTGCCAGCAGCCAAGTTGGTCTAGGGGGAACCTACGAGCAGTACTTC.

This chain uses TRBV7-2 with TRBJ2-1; 12 bases are shared with TRBD2. Germline CDR1 SGHTA, CDR2 FQGNSA. This CDR3 comprises 14 residues. V was clipped by 5 bases and J by 8 bases; unmatched bases: 4. CDR3 DNA: TGTGCCAGCAGCCCTAGCGGGGGGGAGGATGAGCAGTTCTTC. It specifies CASSPSGGEDEQFF.

The chain couples TRBV6-2 or TRBV6-3 to TRBJ2-7, with 9 bases that match TRBD1. Per germline, CDR1 MNHEY and CDR2 SVGEGT. Trimming at V came to 10 bases and at J to 6 bases, leaving 7 bases not matched to a gene. CDR3 length equals 12 residues. In nucleotides, the CDR3 is TGTGCCACTGAGGGACAGGGAGGCGAGCAGTACTTC. This sequence encodes CATEGQGGEQYF.

This clonotype has more than one count but fewer than ten. DNA of the CDR3: TGTGCCAGCAGGCACGGGGACACAGGCTACACCTTC. Its translation: CASRHGDTGYTF. The chain employs TRBV6-5 and TRBJ1-2; the D gene is possibly TRBD1 (6 bases). CDR1 MNHEY and CDR2 SVGAGI come from the germline V gene. The CDR3 loop spans 12 amino acids. The ends were cut back, 6 bases at V and 8 bases at J, with 13 bases in the middle.

This clonotype was seen a handful of times. This sequence joins TRBV20-1 and TRBJ2-5; D may correspond to TRBD1 or TRBD2 (5 bases each). The CDR3 is 12 amino acids. Germline loops: CDR1 DFQATT, CDR2 SNEGSKA (reference sequence). Deletions cut 0 bases from V and 5 bases from J, with 7 bases between. CDR3 in amino acids: CSARDEGETQYF. The CDR3 nucleotides are TGCAGTGCTAGAGATGAGGGGGAGACCCAGTACTTC.

J is TRBJ2-4 and V is TRBV20-1; TRBD2 agrees at 7 bases. Germline V gene lookup returns CDR1 DFQATT and CDR2 SNEGSKA (reference sequence). The CDR3 is made up of 15 amino acids. CDR3 coding DNA: TGCAGCGCCACATGGGCGGGGGAAGCCAAAAACATTCAGTACTTC. Its translation: CSATWAGEAKNIQYF.

The rearrangement uses TRBV12-3 or TRBV12-4 and TRBJ2-5, with a possible D match to TRBD1 (5 bases). This CDR3 is built from 14 residues. V was trimmed by 2 bases and J by 6 bases, leaving 13 bases between them. In DNA form, the CDR3 reads TGTGCCAGCAGTTTATATCAGGGAAGGAAGACCCAGTACTTC. Its protein is CASSLYQGRKTQYF.

A single count supports this clonotype. CDR3 residues: CASSHGLAETTDTQYF. The CDR3 DNA follows: TGCGCCAGCAGCCATGGACTAGCGGAAACCACAGATACGCAGTATTTT. The rearrangement joins TRBV4-3 to TRBJ2-3, with 10 bases identical to TRBD2. This CDR3 has 16 residues. Germline loops: CDR1 LGHNA, CDR2 YSLEER. The V gene end was trimmed by 3 bases and the J gene end by 2 bases; junction bases not matched to a gene: 5.

V usage is TRBV24-1 and J usage is TRBJ2-5; D not resolved. Germline CDR1 is KGHDR and CDR2 is SFDVKD. The length of the CDR3 is 15 residues. Trimming cost V 3 bases and J 2 bases, with 12 bases left between them. CDR3 residues: CATSDPRFGQETQYF. The CDR3 nucleotides are TGTGCCACCAGTGATCCCCGCTTTGGTCAAGAGACCCAGTACTTC.